This T cell receptor (beta chain) came from a study of memory CD8 T cells in hepatitis C reinfection. For the study at large: A couple of donors resolved primary infection, then developed chronic reinfection.

Study results and caveats: Only five donors prevented definitive conclusions about public clonotypes.

Time point denoted: pre-reinfection, 55 to 20 weeks before reinfection detection. No in vitro expansion preceded TCR sequencing of the sorted cells. Sequencing used immunoSEQ multiplex PCR; TCRdb keeps in-frame clones, though not all of them. The sample consists of 50,000 or so clones, roughly nine tenths of them appearing once. CDR1 SGHTA and CDR2 FQGNSA come from the germline V gene. The CDR3 is 13 residues long. Between the trimmed V and J ends, which lost 8 bases and 0 bases, there was a span of 8 bases. As for this clone: What it recognizes is unknown.

The receptor's source is a man between 18 and 29 years old with hepatitis C virus infection. The sequencing sample was made of naive CD8+ T cells sorted from blood. The rearrangement uses TRBV7-2 and TRBJ1-3; tentatively, D is TRBD1 (5 bases). The CDR3 spells CASQDTSGNTIYF. Written as DNA, the CDR3 is TGTGCCAGCCAGGACACCTCTGGAAACACCATATATTTT.